Listed below are T cell receptor beta chains from one sample, sequenced in a study of blood T cell repertoires in COVID-19. TCRdb's copy holds only in-frame clones and misses some; the assay was immunoSEQ multiplex PCR. The sample includes some 130,000 clones, roughly 90% of them seen just once. Input material: peripheral blood. The receptor set was obtained from a man in his 60s with COVID-19, enrolled during active disease. The CDR3 runs from the conserved cysteine through the conserved F or W. Each record gives: CDR3 length, clone size, V gene, J gene, D gene, CDR3 protein, CDR3 DNA. A D gene is named only where the DNA matches it firmly. Expanded clones get a size class; other rows say once, few or many, or leave the size out.

16	-	TRBV11-2	TRBJ2-7	-	CASSLDWVGGGYEQYF	TGTGCCAGCAGCTTAGATTGGGTGGGGGGTGGATACGAGCAGTACTTC
14	-	TRBV5-6	TRBJ1-3	TRBD1	CASHRGSSGNTIYF	TGTGCCAGCCACAGGGGTAGTTCTGGAAACACCATATATTTT
14	-	TRBV30	TRBJ2-2	TRBD2	CAWRRGRTTGELFF	TGTGCCTGGAGGCGGGGGAGGACCACCGGGGAGCTGTTTTTT
15	once	TRBV5-1	TRBJ2-1	TRBD1	CASSPRGQGGNEQFF	TGCGCCAGCAGCCCGCGGGGACAGGGGGGGAATGAGCAGTTCTTC
13	-	TRBV20-1	TRBJ1-6	-	CSASPGGPSPLHF	TGCAGTGCTAGTCCTGGAGGACCTTCACCCCTCCACTTT
15	few	TRBV6-5	TRBJ2-7	-	CASSSDGESSYEQYF	TGTGCCAGCAGTTCGGACGGGGAGAGCTCCTACGAGCAGTACTTC
14	-	TRBV10-3	TRBJ1-1	TRBD1	CAISEQGVETEAFF	TGTGCCATCAGTGAACAGGGGGTGGAAACTGAAGCTTTCTTT
15	once	TRBV6-1	TRBJ1-1	TRBD1	CASSESVRGHGEAFF	TGTGCCAGCAGTGAATCGGTCAGGGGGCATGGAGAAGCTTTCTTT
13	-	TRBV11-2	TRBJ1-1	-	CASSLGSNTEAFF	TGTGCCAGCAGCTTAGGTTCAAACACTGAAGCTTTCTTT
13	-	TRBV12-3/TRBV12-4	TRBJ1-2	TRBD1	CASSNRGPNGYTF	TGTGCCAGCAGTAACAGGGGGCCTAATGGCTACACCTTC
15	-	TRBV19	TRBJ2-1	TRBD2	CASSIAETSTHEQFF	TGTGCCAGTAGTATAGCCGAGACTAGCACGCATGAGCAGTTCTTC
13	-	TRBV11-3	TRBJ2-1	TRBD1	CASSWSRDSEQFF	TGTGCCAGCAGCTGGTCCCGGGACAGCGAGCAGTTCTTC
15	-	TRBV7-3	TRBJ2-5	-	CASSAQGGREETQYF	TGTGCCAGCAGCGCCCAGGGGGGCCGTGAAGAGACCCAGTACTTC
14	-	TRBV7-2	TRBJ2-7	-	CASRKGQGWYEQYF	TGTGCCAGTCGGAAGGGGCAGGGGTGGTACGAGCAGTACTTC
16	-	TRBV6-5	TRBJ1-6	TRBD1	CASSYGAQGGNSPLHF	TGTGCCAGCAGCTACGGGGCACAGGGGGGGAATTCACCCCTCCACTTT
15	-	TRBV9	TRBJ1-1	-	CASSVGRLGSTEAFF	TGTGCCAGCAGCGTCGGAAGATTAGGGAGCACTGAAGCTTTCTTT
13	-	TRBV6-5	TRBJ1-3	TRBD1	CASSFTGGNTIYF	TGTGCCAGCAGTTTCACAGGGGGGAACACCATATATTTT
12	-	TRBV10-2	TRBJ2-1	-	CASSELGYWQFF	TGCGCCAGCAGTGAACTAGGGTATTGGCAGTTCTTC
15	-	TRBV10-3	TRBJ1-5	-	CAIGAGDYGNQPQHF	TGTGCCATCGGAGCAGGGGATTACGGCAATCAGCCCCAGCATTTT
16	-	TRBV6-5	TRBJ1-1	-	CASSYSNPGHYTEAFF	TGTGCCAGCAGTTACTCTAATCCGGGACATTACACTGAAGCTTTCTTT
17	-	TRBV10-3	TRBJ2-7	TRBD1	CAISDSGVGQALGEQYF	TGTGCCATCAGTGATAGTGGAGTGGGACAGGCCTTAGGCGAGCAGTACTTC
16	-	TRBV9	TRBJ1-6	TRBD1	CASSVGDRVNSSPLHF	TGTGCCAGCAGCGTAGGCGACAGGGTCAACAGTTCACCCCTCCACTTT
11	-	TRBV28	TRBJ1-2	-	CASSLAYGYTF	TGTGCCAGCTCCCTGGCCTATGGCTACACCTTC
15	-	TRBV2	TRBJ1-3	-	CASSDGRGWGNTIYF	TGTGCCAGCAGTGACGGCAGGGGATGGGGAAACACCATATATTTT
14	-	TRBV6-5	TRBJ1-1	-	CASRGVGLNTEAFF	TGTGCCAGCAGGGGAGTTGGCCTGAACACTGAAGCTTTCTTT
12	-	TRBV3-1/TRBV3-2	TRBJ1-1	-	CASSQSDTETFF	TGTGCCAGCAGCCAATCCGACACCGAAACTTTCTTT
11	-	TRBV7-3	TRBJ2-1	-	CASSLNNEQFF	TGTGCCAGCAGTCTAAACAATGAGCAGTTCTTC
13	-	TRBV7-9	TRBJ1-1	-	CASSRDTNTEAFF	TGTGCCAGCAGCCGCGACACTAACACTGAAGCTTTCTTT